The sequence of this T cell receptor beta chain was determined in a study of blood T cells in healthy people across ages (dated by TCRdb to between 2014 and 2017). For context, the study as a whole: In model experiments, template switching captured roughly one uniquely barcoded TCR beta cDNA molecule for every two T cells. The study measured age-related changes in TCR beta repertoire diversity using deep sequencing normalized with unique cDNA molecular identifiers. The donors were split into four age groups: young (average about 16 years), middle-aged (roughly 39), aged (roughly 60) and long-lived (approximately 80). Using the same blood draw, the study looked at two additional independent replicas of 1 million unique cDNA reads for two donors, one aged 18 to 29 and the other aged 80 or older.

What the work shows at the level of the full study, not this receptor alone: A strong correlation was found between observed TCR beta diversity and the percentage of naive T cells measured by flow cytometry. Estimates of total diversity from one million sequenced T cells were regarded as lower bounds and underestimates. Because profiling used bulk unsorted PBMCs, naive and antigen-experienced compartments could not be compared conclusively. Donor CMV infection status was unknown, potentially confounding age-related changes in expanded clonotypes. Compared with the aged group, the long-lived group had more naive CD4+ T cells, fewer expanded clones and increased TCR diversity, suggesting age selection. Observed TCR beta diversity per million T cells fell roughly linearly with age, and a significant reduction was already apparent by age around 39.

Library generation was performed with 5' RACE. The data were produced on an Illumina HiSeq 2500. A second roughly 6 to 12 cycle PCR used a sample-barcoded 5' primer and a J-beta primer mix. A unique molecular identifier was introduced onto each TCR beta cDNA molecule by a template-switch 5' adaptor carrying 12 random nucleotides. At least 3 million CDR3-containing paired-end reads were obtained from each sample. First-strand cDNA was synthesized from all RNA with the Mint cDNA synthesis kit, primed by a TRBC-specific oligonucleotide. After uracil-DNA glycosylase treatment, a first 18-cycle PCR used universal primers M1SS and BC2_uni_R on all cDNA. The paper's processing steps were these. For normalization, 1 million high-quality reads, each with a distinct molecular identifier, were randomly selected from each sample. Instead of being binned into consensus sequences, reads that shared molecular identifiers were thrown out. MiTCR, run with a Q25 quality threshold and the strictest error-elimination algorithm, handled CDR3 identification, clonotype clustering and error correction. A nonparametric unseen species model using Euler transformation provided a lower-bound estimate of total TCR beta diversity. Through fastp at Q25 and MiXCR, TCRdb rebuilt clones from the public reads, retaining in-frame beta chains. Rows merge per CDR3 protein into single entries with the most common DNA and genes. Clone size and V and J calls follow TCRdb, not the original study. The table for this sample lists about 540,000 distinct CDR3 sequences; around 24% of them were counted only once. The ten largest clones take up under 9% of the sample.

Looking up the germline V gene yields CDR1 SGHAT and CDR2 FQNNGV. V is pared back by 4 bases and J by 6 bases, with 11 bases lying between the germline termini. The CDR3 runs 13 residues from the cysteine to the phenylalanine. The retained sequence is limited to the CDR3, 39 bases, with the frame set at the first base. Donors were about 36 systemically healthy Caucasian individuals from Russia aged roughly 6 to 90 years. Each donor gave around 9.9 milliliters of peripheral blood, collected into EDTA-treated Vacutainer tubes. PBMCs were isolated by Ficoll-Paque density-gradient centrifugation, with at least 6 million obtained per sample. Total RNA, at least 5.5 micrograms per sample, was extracted from PBMCs with Trizol reagent. For every donor, an aliquot of PBMCs went through flow cytometry to measure the percentages of naive CD45RAhigh/CD27high T cells. Turning to this clonotype: Which antigen it targets is not known. No base qualities exist here, and no much larger clone lies one base off it.

In addition, the sample was reused for a study of T cells of mothers and their children. The second publication reports: Nine systemically healthy Caucasian individuals, comprising three mothers and their six children, were included as donors. cDNA synthesis used all of the extracted RNA, with about 1.5 ug of RNA in each 15 ul reaction. In the second PCR, the M1S primer introduced both the sample barcodes and 2-4 random nucleotides. Over 8 million TCR beta CDR3 reads were obtained for each mother, and 2.7 million or so reads were obtained for each child. Thymic selection similarly shapes TCR recombination output in related and unrelated pairs, with minor effect from inherited differences. Related mother-child pairs always showed normalized repertoire overlap that was slightly higher than in unrelated mother-child pairs, though the difference was never significant. Persistent microchimeric T cell clones were not detected, at a sensitivity of 95 to 100 clones per million clonotypes. In the study, deep NGS was used to compare the TCR beta repertoires of mothers and children, and features distinguishing related mother-child pairs from unrelated individuals were sought. On average, the children were about 12 +/- 4 years old, while the mothers were about 40 +/- 4 years old. Libraries were sequenced on Illumina HiSeq 2000 with 100+100 nt paired-end reads after adapter ligation with NEBNext reagents. To prevent cross-contamination, the mother and child libraries were prepared a month apart and were sequenced in separate runs. For each donor, between about 500,000 and 2,200,000 distinct TCR beta clonotypes were identified. Naive TCR beta clonotypes were estimated from low-frequency clonotypes matched to each donor's FACS-determined naive share, without sorting.

Source material: blood. The sequence was obtained from a boy aged 5-17 years in good health. The chain joins TRBV11-2 to TRBJ2-3; the D segment is perhaps TRBD1 or TRBD2, each sharing 5 matched bases. The DNA reads as follows: TGTGCCAGCAGCTATCCCTGGGGGGATACGCAGTATTTT. Translated, it reads CASSYPWGDTQYF.